The 20 T cell receptor beta chains below were found in one sample sequenced in a study of regulatory T cells in long-lasting Graves disease. For TCR beta, libraries came from iRepertoire HTBI primers and Arm-PCR of CDR3 regions. TCRdb re-derived calls from the multiplex PCR reads in MiXCR, one entry per CDR3 protein. The sample holds around 420,000 distinct CDR3 sequences; 15% are singletons and the top ten take under 9%. Time point indicated: newly diagnosed GD, antithyroid drugs for less than 3 months. Scientists built the TCR library using RNA that was extracted from PBMCs. Separately, the same data were catalogued under a study of T cells in Graves' hyperthyroidism and ophthalmopathy.

The specimen was peripheral blood mononuclear cells (PBMCs), collected at new diagnosis, from a patient treated with antithyroid drugs. The receptors come from a woman aged 40-49 years with Graves disease.

In this sample, this clonotype turned up many times. V is TRBV2 and J is TRBJ2-7; no clear D. The CDR3 consists of 13 residues. CDR1 SNHLY and CDR2 FYNNEI come from the germline V gene. Trimming left V 2 bases short and J 2 bases short, with 7 bases between. The CDR3 coding sequence is TGTGCCAGCAGTGAAACGTTCACCTACGAGCAGTACTTC. It is translated as CASSETFTYEQYF.

At least ten counts were recorded for this clonotype. The rearrangement joins TRBV2 to TRBJ2-1; D may be TRBD2 (5 bases). The CDR3 contains 11 residues. The V gene's germline CDR1 is SNHLY and CDR2 FYNNEI. V was pared by 10 bases and J by 3 bases, with 7 bases between. The CDR3 DNA reads TGTGCCACTGGACTCTACAATGAGCAGTTCTTC. Its protein is CATGLYNEQFF.

The J gene is TRBJ2-1, the V gene TRBV2, with 8 bases identical to TRBD2. The length of the CDR3 is 18 residues. V lost 1 base to trimming and J lost 3 bases; unmatched junction nucleotides: 11. Germline lookup yields CDR1 SNHLY and CDR2 FYNNEI. Here the CDR3 reads CASSEEWGLSGVYNEQFF. In DNA, the CDR3 is TGTGCCAGCAGTGAAGAATGGGGTCTTAGCGGGGTCTACAATGAGCAGTTCTTC.

V and J are TRBV12-3 or TRBV12-4 and TRBJ2-1, with TRBD2 as a possible D gene (6 bases). With 6 bases removed from V and 4 bases from J, the gap between germline ends came to 19 bases. The CDR3 covers 16 residues. Here the CDR3 reads CASSPTRDSSYNEQFF. For the CDR3, the DNA is TGTGCCAGCAGCCCAACAAGGGACTCCTCGTACAATGAGCAGTTCTTC.

Ten or more counts support this clonotype. The rearrangement uses TRBV20-1 and TRBJ2-3, with 10 nucleotides matching TRBD1. The ends lost 6 bases at V and 5 bases at J; junction bases unmatched: 8. CDR1 is DFQATT and CDR2 is SNEGSKA in the germline V gene (reference sequence). The CDR3 loop spans 14 amino acids. CDR3 protein: CSAGGQGGLDTQYF. CDR3 bases: TGCAGTGCCGGAGGACAGGGGGGATTAGATACGCAGTATTTT.

The chain is built from TRBV7-3 and TRBJ2-7; perhaps TRBD2 as D (6 bases). The germline CDR1 and CDR2 sequences are SGHTA and FQGTGA. The CDR3 has 17 amino acids. V lost 5 bases and J lost 0, with 20 bases in between. CDR3 sequence: CASSHGTPYSSSYEQYF. The CDR3 DNA reads TGTGCCAGCAGCCACGGGACTCCATACTCGAGCTCCTACGAGCAGTACTTC.

There are many counts of this clonotype. The V gene is TRBV11-3, the J gene TRBJ2-3; 8 nucleotides line up with TRBD1. The CDR3 contains 15 residues. Germline V CDR1 and CDR2: SGHNT, YENEEA. V trimming: 2 bases; J trimming: 5 bases; junction bases outside the gene matches: 6. CDR3 loop: CASSLSAGGEDTQYF. CDR3 coding DNA: TGTGCCAGCAGCTTATCCGCAGGGGGCGAAGATACGCAGTATTTT.

In this sample, this clonotype turned up once. The rearrangement uses TRBV2 and TRBJ2-5, with TRBD1 identical over 10 bases. V lost 6 bases to trimming and J lost 2 bases; unmatched junction nucleotides: 9. The CDR3 contains 16 residues. Germline CDR1 reads SNHLY; CDR2 reads FYNNEI. CDR3 nucleotides: TGTGCCAGCAGCGCACCTCGGACAGGGGGTCAAGAGACCCAGTACTTC. This translates into CASSAPRTGGQETQYF. Combining the CDR3 with reference TRBV2 and TRBJ2-5 gives the whole variable domain EPEVTQTPSHQVTQMGQEVILRCVPISNHLYFYWYRQILGQKVEFLVSFYNNEISEKSEIFDDQFSVERPDGSNFTLKIRSTKLEDSAMYFCASSAPRTGGQETQYFGPGTRLLVL.

The chain combines TRBV4-1 with TRBJ2-1; 9 bases are a match to TRBD1. Germline loops: CDR1 MGHRA, CDR2 YSYEKL. V shed 2 bases and J 2 bases; nucleotides not matched to a gene: 4. CDR3 length: 16 residues. The CDR3 region has the DNA TGCGCCAGCAGCCAACCCCGGGACAGGGCCTACAATGAGCAGTTCTTC. This translates into CASSQPRDRAYNEQFF.

This chain joins TRBV28 and TRBJ2-2, with D possibly called TRBD1 or TRBD2 (6 bases each). The V end lost 9 bases, the J end lost 2 bases, and 16 bases lay between the germline ends. The germline gives CDR1 MDHEN, CDR2 SYDVKM. This CDR3 is 15 amino acids long. The CDR3: CARRGGSYNTGELFF. The CDR3 bases are TGTGCCAGGAGAGGGGGGAGTTACAACACCGGGGAGCTGTTTTTT. The full variable domain, completed using reference TRBV28 and TRBJ2-2, is DVKVTQSSRYLVKRTGEKVFLECVQDMDHENMFWYRQDPGLGLRLIYFSYDVKMKEKGDIPEGYSVSREKKERFSLILESASTNQTSMYLCARRGGSYNTGELFFGEGSRLTVL.

In this sample, this clonotype turned up many times. The rearrangement uses TRBV2 and TRBJ2-2, with D tentatively TRBD2 (5 bases). Germline CDR1 SNHLY, CDR2 FYNNEI. The V end lost 6 bases, the J end lost 7 bases, and 12 bases lay between the germline ends. The length of the CDR3 is 13 residues. CDR3 loop: CASSAARDGELFF. In DNA, the CDR3 is TGTGCCAGCAGCGCCGCCCGGGACGGGGAGCTGTTTTTT.

This rearrangement joins TRBV7-2 to TRBJ2-7; 10 positions agree with TRBD1. Germline-derived CDR1 and CDR2 are SGHTA and FQGNSA. The length of the CDR3 is 15 residues. Losses at the gene ends were 4 bases for V and 4 bases for J; bases not matched to a gene: 7. The CDR3 reads CASSSWGQGSYEQYV. DNA for the CDR3: TGTGCCAGCAGCTCCTGGGGACAGGGGTCTTACGAGCAGTACGTC.

This clonotype was counted many times. This sequence joins TRBV28 and TRBJ2-7; 9 bases line up with TRBD2. The CDR3 sequence is 15 residues long. The V and J ends lost 5 bases and 0 bases, in that order; junction bases with no gene match: 5. Per the germline V gene, CDR1 is MDHEN and CDR2 is SYDVKM. The CDR3 region is CASSLTSGFSYEQYF. The DNA of the CDR3 is TGTGCCAGCAGTCTGACTAGCGGTTTCTCCTACGAGCAGTACTTC.

On this clonotype: An end of the junction differs from the germline gene, which may be a read error. CDR3 region: CANSLAAGKAFF. CDR3 nucleotides: TGCGCCAACAGCTTGGCCGCGGGTAAGGCTTTCTTT. V gene TRBV5-1 combines with J gene TRBJ1-1; the D is unclear. This CDR3 spans 12 amino acids. CDR1 and CDR2 (germline): SGHRS, YFSETQ.

The table lists this clonotype with many counts. The V gene is TRBV12-3 or TRBV12-4, the J gene TRBJ2-5, with 12 bases fitting TRBD2. J was trimmed by 3 bases and V by 6 bases; bases with no gene match: 2. The CDR3 consists of 14 residues. CDR3 nucleotides: TGTGCCAGCAGACGGACTAGCGGGAAAGAGACCCAGTACTTC. This translates into CASRRTSGKETQYF.

This clonotype turned up a few times. The rearrangement uses TRBV9 and TRBJ1-3, with TRBD1 as a possible D gene (6 bases). Germline CDR1 reads SGDLS; CDR2 reads YYNGEE. The V gene lost 3 bases and the J gene lost 1 base, with 17 bases spanning the gap. The CDR3 is 17 residues long. This chain's CDR3 is CASSGAGGQKSGNTIYF. The CDR3 DNA sequence: TGTGCCAGCAGCGGTGCTGGGGGGCAAAAATCTGGAAACACCATATATTTT. The whole variable domain, filled in from reference TRBV9 and TRBJ1-3, reads DSGVTQTPKHLITATGQRVTLRCSPRSGDLSVYWYQQSLDQGLQFLIQYYNGEERAKGNILERFSAQQFPDLHSELNLSSLELGDSALYFCASSGAGGQKSGNTIYFGEGSWLTVV.

This clonotype appeared many times. The chain uses TRBV6-5 and TRBJ1-6, with TRBD1 identical over 8 bases. CDR1 and CDR2 from the germline V gene are MNHEY and SVGAGI. CDR3 length equals 18 residues. Trimming took 0 bases from V and 0 from J; bases not matched to a gene: 4. The CDR3 sequence: CASSYSGDRSSYNSPLHF. The CDR3 DNA reads as TGTGCCAGCAGTTACTCGGGGGACAGGAGCTCCTATAATTCACCCCTCCACTTT.

This clonotype was seen a few times. The chain joins TRBV12-5 to TRBJ2-2, with 10 bases lining up with TRBD2. CDR1 and CDR2 from the germline V gene are LGHNT and FRNRAP. V lost 0 bases to trimming and J lost 0 bases; unmatched junction nucleotides: 4. This CDR3 region has 18 residues. The CDR3 region is CASGLVLAGRSNTGELFF. The CDR3 DNA follows: TGTGCTAGTGGTTTGGTACTAGCGGGACGCTCGAACACCGGGGAGCTGTTTTTT.

This rearrangement joins TRBV2 to TRBJ2-5; 12 positions match TRBD2. The DNA end is a closer match to TRBJ2-1, so the J assignment may be wrong. CDR1 and CDR2 from the germline V gene are SNHLY and FYNNEI. The CDR3 contains 14 residues. CDR3 bases: TGTGCCAGCAGCGAACTAGCGGGAGGCGAAGGACAGTTCTTC. It encodes CASSELAGGEGQFF.

The CDR3 loop is CASSYSTGMGSGELFF. CDR3 DNA: TGTGCCAGCAGTTACTCGACCGGGATGGGGTCCGGGGAGCTGTTTTTT. The V call is TRBV6-5, the J call TRBJ2-2, with a tentative D call TRBD2 (5 bases). Trimming cost V 0 bases and J 6 bases, with 14 bases left between them. CDR1 MNHEY and CDR2 SVGAGI come from the germline V gene. The CDR3 is 16 amino acids.